Shown below are 27 T cell receptor beta chains from a single sample sequenced in a study of regulatory T cells in long-lasting Graves disease. To make TCR beta libraries, researchers used iRepertoire HTBI primers and Arm-PCR of CDR3 regions. Each CDR3 protein is one row after TCRdb ran MiXCR on the multiplex PCR reads. The repertoire has about 500,000 distinct CDR3 sequences, around 11% of them found once; the top ten carry 7.5% to 9%. The time point denotes: newly diagnosed GD, antithyroid drugs for less than 3 months. PBMCs provided the RNA from which the TCR library was made. These data were likewise used in another study, on T cells in Graves' hyperthyroidism and ophthalmopathy.

Material: peripheral blood mononuclear cells (PBMCs), obtained at new diagnosis, from a patient treated with antithyroid drugs. These receptors all come from a woman aged 25 to 39 with Graves disease.

V is TRBV12-3 or TRBV12-4 and J is TRBJ2-1; no reliable D call. CDR3 size: 12 residues. V lost 5 bases and J 5 bases, leaving 7 bases between the germline ends. The CDR3 coding sequence is TGTGCCAGCAGTACCCAGAACAATGAGCAGTTCTTC. Protein: CASSTQNNEQFF.

This clonotype was recorded at least ten times. The rearrangement joins TRBV14 to TRBJ1-6; TRBD1 is a possible D gene (5 bases). The ends were cut back, 2 bases at V and 9 bases at J, with 14 bases in the middle. Looked up from germline, CDR1 is SGHDN and CDR2 is FVKESK. The CDR3 spans 15 residues. The DNA for the CDR3 is TGTGCCAGCAGCCAACCGGGACCCGGGGGTTCACCCCTCCACTTT. It encodes CASSQPGPGGSPLHF.

Many counts were recorded for this clonotype. This chain joins TRBV19 and TRBJ1-5, with D uncertain. The CDR3 totals 14 residues. The ends were cut back, 0 bases at V and 11 bases at J, with 14 bases in the middle. Germline V lookup: CDR1 LNHDA, CDR2 SQIVND (reference sequence). CDR3 sequence reads: CASSIEEGAGAQHF. The CDR3 region has the DNA TGTGCCAGTAGTATAGAGGAGGGCGCCGGAGCCCAGCATTTT.

This clonotype was counted many times. The V and J genes are TRBV20-1 and TRBJ1-6; possible D gene TRBD1, 5 bases. The CDR3 covers 16 residues. The germline V gene encodes CDR1 DFQATT and CDR2 SNEGSKA (reference sequence). Trimming removed 6 bases from V and 8 bases from J, with 23 bases in between. The CDR3 region has the DNA TGCAGTGCCCTCAGCCGGGCGGGGGAGGCATATTCACCCCTCCACTTT. Translating it yields CSALSRAGEAYSPLHF.

To note about this clonotype: This clone may be a read error of a much larger clone one base away. CDR3 sequence (DNA): TGTGCCAGTAGTATTTCGGACCTAGCGGGAGGGGACACCGAGGAGCTGTTTTTT. Its protein product is CASSISDLAGGDTEELFF. The gene calls are TRBV19 and TRBJ2-2; 12 nucleotides match TRBD2. There are 18 residues in the CDR3. Per the germline V gene, CDR1 is LNHDA and CDR2 is SQIVND (reference sequence). Drawing the rest from reference TRBV19 and TRBJ2-2, the complete variable domain is DGGITQSPKYLFRKEGQNVTLSCEQNLNHDAMYWYRQDPGQGLRLIYYSQIVNDFQKGDIAEGYSVSREKKESFPLTVTSAQKNPTAFYLCASSISDLAGGDTEELFFGEGSRLTVL.

This clonotype was seen at least ten times. This sequence joins TRBV2 and TRBJ1-1, with D perhaps TRBD1 (5 bases). This CDR3 has 15 residues. V was trimmed by 6 bases and J by 4 bases, leaving 18 bases between them. Germline loops: CDR1 SNHLY, CDR2 FYNNEI. CDR3 sequence: CASSYIPGKGTEAFF. DNA for the CDR3: TGTGCCAGCAGCTACATTCCAGGGAAGGGCACTGAAGCTTTCTTT.

This clonotype has at least ten counts. The chain couples TRBV28 to TRBJ1-1; no clear D. Germline lookup yields CDR1 MDHEN and CDR2 SYDVKM. The CDR3 sequence is 12 residues long. V dropped 3 bases and J dropped 5 bases, with 7 bases sitting between them. CDR3 sequence reads: CASSFPGTEAFF. The CDR3 region has the DNA TGTGCCAGCAGTTTTCCCGGGACTGAAGCTTTCTTT.

This clonotype was seen repeatedly, ten times or more. V is TRBV20-1 and J is TRBJ2-1; 9 nucleotides align to TRBD2. The CDR3 runs to 14 residues. Germline assignment: CDR1 DFQATT and CDR2 SNEGSKA (reference sequence). The V gene end was trimmed by 3 bases and the J gene end by 4 bases; junction bases not matched to a gene: 4. CDR3 DNA sequence: TGCAGTGCTAGCAGAACTAGCGGGTACAATGAGCAGTTCTTC. Encoded protein: CSASRTSGYNEQFF.

The sample holds many counts of this clonotype. The chain employs TRBV27 and TRBJ1-4; weak D call: TRBD1 (6 bases). Germline CDR1 reads MNHEY; CDR2 reads SMNVEV (reference sequence). Deletions cut 6 bases from V and 1 base from J, with 9 bases between. The CDR3 length is 14 residues. CDR3 in DNA: TGTGCCAGCAGGAAGGGGGGAACTAATGAAAAACTGTTTTTT. This encodes CASRKGGTNEKLFF.

This clonotype appeared many times. The J gene is TRBJ1-1, the V gene TRBV11-3; no reliable D call. Looked up from germline, CDR1 is SGHNT and CDR2 is YENEEA. V lost 6 bases and J lost 5, with 16 bases in between. The CDR3 is made up of 14 amino acids. The CDR3 is CASRDTKRSTEAFF. In DNA form, the CDR3 reads TGTGCCAGCAGAGACACGAAAAGGAGTACTGAAGCTTTCTTT.

Turning to this clonotype: This may arise from a read error, as a much more abundant clone is one base away. The V and J genes are TRBV7-9 and TRBJ1-1, with D perhaps matching TRBD1 (6 bases). The germline V gene has CDR1 SEHNR and CDR2 FQNEAQ (reference sequence). The CDR3 contains 15 residues. The V and J ends lost 3 bases and 3 bases respectively, with 14 bases between them. The CDR3: CASSLETGLDTEAFF. DNA for the CDR3: TGTGCCAGCAGCTTGGAGACAGGCTTGGACACTGAAGCTTTCTTT.

This clonotype was seen at least ten times. The CDR3 DNA reads as TGTGCCAGCAGTGAAGAGAAGACCGGGGAGCTGTTTTTT. This translates into CASSEEKTGELFF. This chain joins TRBV2 and TRBJ2-2; D unresolved. Germline values: CDR1 SNHLY, CDR2 FYNNEI. Deletions cut 1 base from V and 5 bases from J, with 5 bases between. The length of the CDR3 is 13 residues.

Only a few counts were recorded for this clonotype. CDR3 in amino acids: CASSPGWGQGSNEQFF. The CDR3 DNA is TGTGCCAGCAGCCCCGGGTGGGGACAGGGCTCGAATGAGCAGTTCTTC. The rearrangement uses TRBV5-6 and TRBJ2-1, with 9 bases lining up with TRBD1. Germline loops: CDR1 SGHDT, CDR2 YYEEEE. V was clipped by 4 bases and J by 7 bases; unmatched bases: 12. CDR3 length: 16 residues.

At least ten counts were recorded for this clonotype. This chain connects TRBV10-3 to TRBJ2-2, with 7 bases identical to TRBD2. Germline assignment: CDR1 ENHRY and CDR2 SYGVKD. The CDR3 runs 20 residues. Trimming removed 4 bases from V and 0 bases from J; junction bases left unmatched: 17. The CDR3 reads CAISVPSLRTRGTNTGELFF. The CDR3 DNA reads as TGTGCCATCAGTGTCCCTTCCCTCCGGACTAGGGGAACGAACACCGGGGAGCTGTTTTTT.

The V gene is TRBV4-1, the J gene TRBJ1-1, with a tentative D call TRBD1 (6 bases). From germline, CDR1 is MGHRA and CDR2 YSYEKL. V was shortened by 5 bases and J by 2 bases, with 18 bases between the two germline ends. There are 16 residues in the CDR3. In DNA, the CDR3 is TGCGCCAGCAGCAAAAGGGGGGGGACAACTAACACTGAAGCTTTCTTT. Protein sequence: CASSKRGGTTNTEAFF.

The genes are TRBV9 and TRBJ2-3; D ambiguous. Germline CDR1 and CDR2: SGDLS and YYNGEE. The ends were cut back, 0 bases at V and 2 bases at J, with 10 bases in the middle. The CDR3 is 15 residues long. The CDR3 DNA sequence: TGTGCCAGCAGCGTAGTGTCAGGTCACACAGATACGCAGTATTTT. Protein sequence: CASSVVSGHTDTQYF.

This clonotype appeared many times. V is TRBV27 and J is TRBJ2-3, with 7 bases identical to TRBD2. Germline V gives CDR1 MNHEY, CDR2 SMNVEV (reference sequence). With 3 bases clipped from V and 4 bases from J, the junction kept 1 base outside the gene matches. The CDR3 covers 13 residues. The CDR3 is CASSFRGADTQYF. The CDR3 DNA sequence: TGTGCCAGCAGTTTTCGGGGGGCAGATACGCAGTATTTT.

This clonotype was detected only a few times. This chain uses TRBV6-1 with TRBJ2-1; 12 bases fit TRBD2. Germline CDR1 and CDR2: MNHNS and SASEGT. This CDR3 has 16 residues. The ends lost 5 bases at V and 4 bases at J; junction bases unmatched: 6. Here the CDR3 reads CASSHSGLAGYNEQFF. The CDR3 DNA follows: TGTGCCAGCAGTCATTCGGGACTAGCGGGTTACAATGAGCAGTTCTTC.

A single count supports this clonotype. This could be a read error, since a much larger clone is one nucleotide away. The chain has TRBV5-1 and TRBJ2-1; TRBD2 agrees at 11 bases. The CDR3 runs 17 residues. In germline, CDR1 is SGHRS, CDR2 YFSETQ. CDR3 loop: CTSSAGVAGGSYNEQFF. The DNA of the CDR3 is TGCACCAGCAGCGCCGGCGTAGCGGGAGGGTCCTACAATGAGCAGTTCTTC.

This clonotype was detected ten times or more. This chain connects TRBV12-3 or TRBV12-4 to TRBJ2-1, with unresolved D. The CDR3 is 15 residues long. Trimming cost V 6 bases and J 0 bases, with 12 bases left between them. CDR3 in DNA: TGTGCCAGCAGCCCGGCGTGGAGCTCCTACAATGAGCAGTTCTTC. It encodes CASSPAWSSYNEQFF.

This clonotype was recorded many times. The V call is TRBV5-6, the J call TRBJ2-7; 8 bases map to TRBD2. Germline V CDR1 and CDR2: SGHDT, YYEEEE. The CDR3 is made up of 15 amino acids. Germline trimming cut 2 bases from V and 2 bases from J; bases unmatched to any gene: 6. The CDR3 sequence: CASSFWREVPYEQYF. The CDR3 bases are TGTGCCAGCAGCTTCTGGCGGGAGGTCCCCTACGAGCAGTACTTC. Variable domain in full (rest from reference TRBV5-6 and TRBJ2-7): DAGVTQSPTHLIKTRGQQVTLRCSPKSGHDTVSWYQQALGQGPQFIFQYYEEEERQRGNFPDRFSGHQFPNYSSELNVNALLLGDSALYLCASSFWREVPYEQYFGPGTRLTVT.

The CDR3 DNA follows: TGTGCCAGCAGCTTATTTAGGGGTAGCGGGGGACGTCACTCCTACGAGCAGTACTTC. This encodes CASSLFRGSGGRHSYEQYF. The gene calls are TRBV7-9 and TRBJ2-7; the match to TRBD2 covers 9 bases. V shed 2 bases, J shed 0 bases, and the junction held 14 bases outside the gene matches. CDR1 and CDR2 from the germline V gene are SEHNR and FQNEAQ (reference sequence). CDR3 size: 19 residues.

At least ten counts were recorded for this clonotype. The chain couples TRBV11-2 to TRBJ2-6; TRBD1 agrees at 9 bases. CDR1 SGHAT and CDR2 FQNNGV come from the germline V gene. With V trimmed by 5 bases and J by 4 bases, 15 bases remained unmatched. The CDR3 sequence is 19 residues long. The CDR3 DNA reads as TGTGCCAGCAGCCCCCTCCCAGGGACAGGGAGGTGGGGGGCCAACGTCCTGACTTTC. This encodes CASSPLPGTGRWGANVLTF.

This clonotype showed up many times. This chain links TRBV7-9 with TRBJ1-3; D may be TRBD1 (5 bases). The ends were cut back, 3 bases at V and 4 bases at J, with 10 bases in the middle. The germline V gene has CDR1 SEHNR and CDR2 FQNEAQ (reference sequence). The CDR3 runs to 14 residues. The CDR3 DNA sequence: TGTGCCAGCAGCTTGACAGTCTCCGGAAACACCATATATTTT. This encodes CASSLTVSGNTIYF.

This chain links TRBV28 with TRBJ2-7; 9 bases map to TRBD2. CDR1 is MDHEN and CDR2 is SYDVKM in the germline V gene. The length of the CDR3 is 15 residues. V lost 8 bases, J lost 1 base, and 9 bases stayed unmatched. The CDR3 reads CASGTGLASSYEQYF. The CDR3 DNA reads TGTGCCAGCGGTACGGGACTAGCCAGTTCCTACGAGCAGTACTTC.

There are many counts of this clonotype. V is TRBV18 and J is TRBJ1-4, with 7 nucleotides matching TRBD1. V shed 3 bases, J shed 7 bases, and the junction held 8 bases outside the gene matches. The length of the CDR3 is 15 residues. CDR1 KGHSH and CDR2 LQKENI come from the germline V gene. The CDR3 DNA is TGTGCCAGCTCACCTCCGACAGGGCGGGGTGAAAAACTGTTTTTT. This encodes CASSPPTGRGEKLFF.

This clonotype was recorded at least ten times. This sequence joins TRBV15 and TRBJ2-2; perhaps TRBD2 as D (6 bases). Germline CDR1 reads LNHNV; CDR2 reads YYDKDF (reference sequence). V shed 0 bases and J shed 1 base, with 12 bases lying between them. The CDR3 has 17 amino acids. This CDR3 reads CATSRDKDGRNTGELFF. As DNA, the CDR3 is TGTGCCACCAGCAGAGATAAGGACGGGAGGAACACCGGGGAGCTGTTTTTT.